This T cell receptor beta chain came from a study of shared clonotypes between healthy human individuals. For the study at large: Each donor had three CD4 naive, three CD4 memory, two CD8 naive and one CD8 memory plate. Study results and caveats: Naive subsets generally had larger estimated richness than memory subsets.

The V end was cut by 3 bases, the J end by 8 bases, with 10 bases between. The CDR3 sequence is 12 residues long. CDR1 GTSNPN and CDR2 SVGIG come from the germline V gene (reference sequence). Sequenced by immunoSEQ multiplex PCR; TCRdb stores in-frame clones only, minus some. The repertoire holds about 960,000 clones, 76% seen once, with nearly 1.5% in the top ten. This clone showed up just a few times. The antigen is undetermined. This clonotype was obtained from a man in his late teens or twenties in good health. The sample consisted of memory CD4+ T cells sorted from blood. Subset meaning: CD45RA-negative fraction. The genes are TRBV30 and TRBJ1-4, with a possible D match to TRBD1 (5 bases). This chain's CDR3 is CAWRGVTEKLFF. For the CDR3, the DNA is TGTGCCTGGAGAGGGGTGACGGAAAAACTGTTTTTT.